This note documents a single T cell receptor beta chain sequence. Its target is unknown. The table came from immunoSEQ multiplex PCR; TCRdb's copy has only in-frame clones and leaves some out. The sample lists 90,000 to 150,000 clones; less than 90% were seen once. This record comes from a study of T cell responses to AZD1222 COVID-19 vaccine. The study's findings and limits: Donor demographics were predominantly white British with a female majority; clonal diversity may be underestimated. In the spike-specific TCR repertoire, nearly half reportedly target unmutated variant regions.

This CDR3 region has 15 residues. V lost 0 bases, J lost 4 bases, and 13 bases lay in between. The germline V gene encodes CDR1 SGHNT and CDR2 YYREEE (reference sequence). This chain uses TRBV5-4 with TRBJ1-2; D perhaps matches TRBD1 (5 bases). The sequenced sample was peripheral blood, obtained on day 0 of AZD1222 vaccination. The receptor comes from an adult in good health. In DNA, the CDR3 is TGTGCCAGCAGCTTGGCCCAGGGAAAGGGCTATGGCTACACCTTC. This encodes CASSLAQGKGYGYTF.